One and the same sample provided the 5 T cell receptor beta chains below, sequenced in a study of OX40 agonist ivuxolimab in advanced cancers. Clones were read by immunoSEQ multiplex PCR, and TCRdb kept only the in-frame ones, dropping some. The sample records roughly 60,000 clones, around 86% being singletons. This specimen was CD4+ or CD8+ T cells sorted from blood, taken in a trial of the OX40 agonist ivuxolimab. The receptors come from an adult with an advanced solid tumor such as melanoma, head and neck, liver or kidney cancer.

The V call is TRBV7-8, the J call TRBJ2-6; perhaps D is TRBD1 or TRBD2 (6 bases each). CDR1 is SGHVS, CDR2 FQNEAQ, per germline. V was cut by 5 bases and J by 0 bases, with 11 bases left in between. The CDR3 runs to 16 residues. CDR3 protein: CASSRGRSSGANVLTF. CDR3 nucleotide sequence: TGTGCCAGCAGCCGGGGGCGCAGCTCTGGGGCCAACGTCCTGACTTTC.

The gene calls are TRBV6-1 and TRBJ1-5; D unresolved. Germline-derived CDR1 and CDR2 are MNHNS and SASEGT. CDR3 size: 11 residues. Trimming stripped 4 bases from V and 7 bases from J, with 5 bases between. CDR3: CASSVVQPQHF. In nucleotides, the CDR3 is TGTGCCAGCAGTGTGGTACAGCCCCAGCATTTT.

The CDR3 reads CASLAQLGIGGYTF. The DNA of the CDR3 is TGTGCCAGCCTGGCTCAACTCGGGATCGGTGGCTACACCTTC. The V gene is TRBV6-5, the J gene TRBJ1-2; D uncertain. The CDR3 covers 14 residues. Germline CDR1 reads MNHEY; CDR2 reads SVGAGI. V was cut by 8 bases and J by 7 bases, with 20 bases left in between.

This clone was seen more than once but under ten times. As DNA, the CDR3 is TGTGCCAGCAGAACAGTAGGGGGCCGGTCCTACGAGCAGTACTTC. Translating it yields CASRTVGGRSYEQYF. The V and J genes are TRBV6-5 and TRBJ2-7; 7 nucleotides line up with TRBD1. The CDR3 is 15 residues long. The germline V gene encodes CDR1 MNHEY and CDR2 SVGAGI. Unmatched junction bases numbered 9, after V lost 6 bases and J lost 1 base.

CDR3 amino acids: CASSLNSNTEAFF. In nucleotides, the CDR3 is TGTGCCAGCAGCTTAAATTCGAACACTGAAGCTTTCTTT. The chain uses TRBV11-3 and TRBJ1-1; no clear D. The ends were cut back, 2 bases at V and 1 base at J, with 5 bases in the middle. Germline-derived CDR1 and CDR2 are SGHNT and YENEEA. This CDR3 comprises 13 residues.